The 5 T cell receptor beta chains below come from one sample, sequenced in a study of blood T cell repertoires in COVID-19. Method: immunoSEQ multiplex PCR; TCRdb's copy keeps in-frame clones and lacks some. Of under 300,000 clones in the sample, 86% are singletons; the top ten hold over 2%. The material sequenced was peripheral blood. Receptor source: a man in his thirties or forties who had recovered from COVID-19.

The CDR3 sequence: CASSIGTGRNEKLFF. The CDR3 DNA sequence: TGTGCCAGTAGTATAGGGACAGGGCGTAATGAAAAACTGTTTTTT. The V gene is TRBV19, the J gene TRBJ1-4, with 8 bases matching TRBD1. V lost 1 base and J lost 4; bases outside the gene matches: 2. This CDR3 is built from 15 residues. The V gene's germline CDR1 is LNHDA and CDR2 SQIVND (reference sequence).

In this sample, this clone turned up once. The chain has TRBV2 and TRBJ1-5, with D tentatively TRBD1 (6 bases). From germline, CDR1 is SNHLY and CDR2 FYNNEI. V was cut by 6 bases and J by 7 bases, with 19 bases left in between. The length of the CDR3 is 15 residues. CDR3 region: CASRPMGRGGQPQHF. In DNA form, the CDR3 reads TGTGCCAGCAGACCCATGGGCAGGGGTGGGCAGCCCCAGCATTTT. The whole variable domain, remainder taken from reference TRBV2 and TRBJ1-5, is EPEVTQTPSHQVTQMGQEVILRCVPISNHLYFYWYRQILGQKVEFLVSFYNNEISEKSEIFDDQFSVERPDGSNFTLKIRSTKLEDSAMYFCASRPMGRGGQPQHFGDGTRLSIL.

The V and J genes are TRBV2 and TRBJ2-3, with 9 bases identical to TRBD2. The CDR3 is 14 amino acids. Germline trimming cut 6 bases from V and 5 bases from J; bases unmatched to any gene: 6. Germline CDR1 SNHLY, CDR2 FYNNEI. The CDR3 nucleotides are TGTGCCAGCAGGATCTCGCGGGGGGGAGATACGCAGTATTTT. This sequence encodes CASRISRGGDTQYF.

The V and J genes are TRBV19 and TRBJ2-1; TRBD2 matches at 9 bases. This CDR3 has 14 amino acids. The germline V gene has CDR1 LNHDA and CDR2 SQIVND (reference sequence). V dropped 10 bases and J dropped 8; count of bases not matched to a gene: 12. The CDR3 coding sequence is TGTGCCACCTCCGGCGGGGGGGGGCTCGATGAGCAGTTCTTC. This gives the protein CATSGGGGLDEQFF.

The chain combines TRBV12-5 with TRBJ1-5; tentative D call: TRBD1 (5 bases). V was cut by 6 bases and J by 6 bases, with 15 bases left in between. This CDR3 comprises 14 residues. CDR1 and CDR2 from the germline V gene are LGHNT and FRNRAP. CDR3 nucleotide sequence: TGTGCTAGTGGGCCGAGCTTGGGGGGTCAGCCCCAGCATTTT. Protein sequence: CASGPSLGGQPQHF.